Only one count was recorded for the clone carrying this TCR beta chain. What it binds is unknown. The CDR3 extends over 14 amino acids. Deletions cut 4 bases from V and 5 bases from J, with 15 bases between. Germline assignment: CDR1 SGHRS and CDR2 YFSETQ. The sample belongs to a study of cytomegalovirus exposure and HLA in healthy donors. Study overall: When 300 to 500 donors were genotyped, roughly four fifths of them were found to fall in the Caucasian-associated ancestry cluster. Notes on the study in general: Three CMV-associated chains proved CMV antigen-specific in vitro.

The PCR had 60 Vbeta and 13 Jbeta primers. Libraries were prepared by immunoSEQ multiplex PCR; TCRdb keeps only in-frame clonotypes and omits some of them. The sample yields about 120,000 clones, over 75% seen once. Sequenced input: PBMCs. This receptor was obtained from a man aged 25 to 40 in good health and CMV-seronegative. The rearrangement uses TRBV5-1 and TRBJ2-5; D might be TRBD2 (6 bases). The CDR3, as DNA: TGCGCCAGCAGCAACGCAGGAGGGCGGGAGACCCAGTACTTC. This codes for CASSNAGGRETQYF. Full variable domain (outside the CDR3, taken from reference TRBV5-1 and TRBJ2-5): KAGVTQTPRYLIKTRGQQVTLSCSPISGHRSVSWYQQTPGQGLQFLFEYFSETQRNKGNFPGRFSGRQFSNSRSEMNVSTLELGDSALYLCASSNAGGRETQYFGPGTRLLVL.